The rows below give T cell receptor delta chains drawn from one sample of a study of gammadelta T cells in human blood. TCRdb redid the clone calls on the RT-PCR reads with CATT. The sample gives fewer than 350 delta-chain clones, approximately 5% of which show up once; approximately 89% is in the top ten. Sequenced input: Vgamma9Vdelta2 gamma-delta T cells from cord blood. All receptors derive from a newborn. CDR3s leave out the opening cysteine and the closing phenylalanine or tryptophan. The D gene is left open where the match is weak. Clone sizes are given selectively: once, few, many, or a class where the clone is expanded.

TRDD3	TRDJ1	TRAV29/DV5	few	AASATGGPYTDKLI
TRDD3	TRDJ2	TRDV2	.	ACDPLLGDTTLTAQLF
TRDD3	TRDJ3	TRDV2	hyperexpanded	ACDTLGDTSWDTRQMF
TRDD3	TRDJ2	TRDV2	.	ACDTLGDTLTAQLF
TRDD3	TRDJ3	TRDV2	.	ACDTWGIRDTRQMF
TRDD3	TRDJ1	TRDV1	few	ALGNHSKVGGIKRYKLI
TRDD3	TRDJ3	TRDV2	hyperexpanded	ACDVLGGSWDTRQMF
TRDD3	TRDJ2	TRDV2	hyperexpanded	ACDVLGDTLTAQLF
TRDD3	TRDJ1	TRDV1	.	ALGEPSLPLVGEYTDKLI
.	TRDJ1	TRDV3	.	AFHPLYTDKLI
TRDD3	TRDJ1	TRAV29/DV5	few	AASDPSYWGMHHYTDKLI
TRDD3	TRDJ3	TRDV2	hyperexpanded	ACDTVLGDTWDTRQMF
TRDD3	TRDJ3	TRDV2	few	ACDVLGDTWDTRQMF
TRDD3	TRDJ3	TRDV2	hyperexpanded	ACDTVLGDRSSWDTRQMF
TRDD3	TRDJ2	TRDV1	few	ALGERNRVYWGIRVTAQLF